The 27 T cell receptor beta chains listed next were all sequenced from one sample in a study of cytomegalovirus exposure and HLA in healthy donors. The PCR had 60 Vbeta and 13 Jbeta primers. Profiled with immunoSEQ multiplex PCR; TCRdb holds only in-frame clones, not every one. The sample records about 140,000 clones, about 70% being singletons. What was sequenced was PBMCs. Receptors originate from a male donor in good health and CMV-seronegative.

The rearrangement links TRBV27 to TRBJ1-2, with 11 bases matching TRBD1. V dropped 7 bases and J dropped 6; count of bases not matched to a gene: 4. CDR1 is MNHEY and CDR2 is SMNVEV in the germline V gene (reference sequence). The CDR3 has 13 residues. CDR3 in amino acids: CASKGQGVDGYTF. For the CDR3, the DNA is TGTGCCAGCAAGGGACAGGGGGTTGATGGCTACACCTTC.

This chain uses TRBV5-1 with TRBJ1-6; D is unresolved. V was pared by 4 bases and J by 5 bases, with 10 bases between. This CDR3 has 14 residues. Germline loops: CDR1 SGHRS, CDR2 YFSETQ. CDR3 DNA: TGCGCCAGCAGCGCGGCCCAGAATAATTCACCCCTCCACTTT. Translated, it gives CASSAAQNNSPLHF.

This rearrangement joins TRBV13 to TRBJ2-7; no definite D call. The CDR3 length is 12 residues. V shed 6 bases and J shed 7 bases, with 13 bases lying between them. Germline CDR1 is PRHDT and CDR2 is FYEKMQ (reference sequence). In DNA form, the CDR3 reads TGTGCCAGCAGGTGCCGAGAGGTGGAGCAGTACTTC. This translates into CASRCREVEQYF.

This rearrangement joins TRBV5-1 to TRBJ1-1; the match to TRBD1 covers 7 bases. The junction had 10 bases not matched to a gene; V was cut back by 0 bases and J by 5 bases. This CDR3 spans 16 amino acids. Germline loops: CDR1 SGHRS, CDR2 YFSETQ. CDR3 residues: CASSLAGRGMGTEAFF. In DNA form, the CDR3 reads TGCGCCAGCAGCTTGGCGGGCAGGGGGATGGGAACTGAAGCTTTCTTT.

The chain links TRBV9 to TRBJ2-1, with 11 bases fitting TRBD1. CDR3 length equals 16 residues. Trimming removed 0 bases from V and 7 bases from J; junction bases left unmatched: 6. CDR1 is SGDLS, CDR2 YYNGEE, per germline. The CDR3 nucleotides are TGTGCCAGCAGCGTAGAGGGACAGGGGGGGAGAAATGAGCAGTTCTTC. Amino acids: CASSVEGQGGRNEQFF. The complete variable domain, with remaining parts taken from reference TRBV9 and TRBJ2-1, reads DSGVTQTPKHLITATGQRVTLRCSPRSGDLSVYWYQQSLDQGLQFLIQYYNGEERAKGNILERFSAQQFPDLHSELNLSSLELGDSALYFCASSVEGQGGRNEQFFGPGTRLTVL.

The chain carries TRBV15 and TRBJ2-2, with D maybe TRBD2 (5 bases). Trimming shortened V by 0 bases and J by 5 bases, and 7 bases separated the two germline ends. The V gene's germline CDR1 is LNHNV and CDR2 YYDKDF (reference sequence). The CDR3 totals 14 residues. The CDR3 sequence: CATSRDPGTGELFF. CDR3 coding DNA: TGTGCCACCAGCAGAGATCCGGGGACCGGGGAGCTGTTTTTT.

The chain is built from TRBV7-3 and TRBJ2-3; TRBD2 matches at 10 bases. Germline CDR1 is SGHTA and CDR2 is FQGTGA. Losses at the gene ends were 5 bases for V and 1 base for J; bases not matched to a gene: 3. The CDR3 is 15 residues long. The CDR3 sequence is CASSQGLAGTDTQYF. The CDR3 DNA is TGTGCCAGCAGCCAAGGACTAGCGGGCACAGATACGCAGTATTTT.

The genes are TRBV4-2 and TRBJ2-2; no reliable D call. V lost 6 bases and J lost 0, with 8 bases in between. Germline CDR1 reads LGHNA; CDR2 reads YNFKEQ. The CDR3 has 14 amino acids. In nucleotides, the CDR3 is TGTGCCAGCAGACGAACAGCGAACACCGGGGAGCTGTTTTTT. This translates into CASRRTANTGELFF.

The chain joins TRBV28 to TRBJ1-2, with 7 bases identical to TRBD1. This CDR3 is built from 14 residues. Germline assignment: CDR1 MDHEN and CDR2 SYDVKM. J gave up 4 bases and V 5 bases, and 7 bases lay outside the gene matches. The CDR3 DNA follows: TGTGCCAGCAGTCTCGGGACAGAACCCTATGGCTACACCTTC. Translated: CASSLGTEPYGYTF.

V is TRBV15 and J is TRBJ2-7, with 8 bases aligning to TRBD1. This CDR3 is 12 amino acids long. The germline gives CDR1 LNHNV, CDR2 YYDKDF (reference sequence). The trim removed 3 bases at V and 5 bases at J, leaving 0 bases unmatched. This chain's CDR3 is CATSRDRDEQYF. In DNA form, the CDR3 reads TGTGCCACCAGCAGGGACAGGGACGAGCAGTACTTC. Full variable domain (outside the CDR3, taken from reference TRBV15 and TRBJ2-7): DAMVIQNPRYQVTQFGKPVTLSCSQTLNHNVMYWYQQKSSQAPKLLFHYYDKDFNNEADTPDNFQSRRPNTSFCFLDIRSPGLGDTAMYLCATSRDRDEQYFGPGTRLTVT.

V gene TRBV4-1 combines with J gene TRBJ2-5; D is uncertain. V dropped 0 bases and J dropped 0 bases, with 5 bases sitting between them. This CDR3 contains 14 residues. Germline V gene sequence: CDR1 MGHRA, CDR2 YSYEKL. CDR3 region: CASSQDSNQETQYF. For the CDR3, the DNA is TGCGCCAGCAGCCAAGATTCAAACCAAGAGACCCAGTACTTC.

CDR3 nucleotides: TGCGCCAGCAGCCTAACGGGACAGGACTCCTACGAGCAGTACTTC. Its translation is CASSLTGQDSYEQYF. The rearrangement links TRBV5-1 to TRBJ2-7; 8 bases fit TRBD1. In germline, CDR1 is SGHRS, CDR2 YFSETQ. With V trimmed by 4 bases and J by 0 bases, 6 bases remained unmatched. CDR3 size: 15 residues.

This clone was picked up one time. CDR3 sequence reads: CASSLRQASSYEQYF. For the CDR3, the DNA is TGCGCCAGCAGCTTGAGGCAGGCCTCGTCCTACGAGCAGTACTTC. The V call is TRBV5-1, the J call TRBJ2-7, with no clear D. Germline loops: CDR1 SGHRS, CDR2 YFSETQ. This CDR3 comprises 15 residues. Trimming removed 1 base from V and 1 base from J, with 12 bases in between.

This chain links TRBV7-2 with TRBJ2-3; 12 positions agree with TRBD2. V lost 5 bases and J lost 3; bases outside the gene matches: 6. Germline CDR1 SGHTA, CDR2 FQGNSA. This CDR3 spans 16 amino acids. CDR3 loop: CASSHLAGGPTDTQYF. The DNA for the CDR3 is TGTGCCAGCAGCCATCTAGCGGGAGGGCCAACAGATACGCAGTATTTT.

The chain combines TRBV9 with TRBJ2-1, with D possibly TRBD1 on 7 matching bases. The CDR3 totals 16 residues. Deletions cut 0 bases from V and 6 bases from J, with 16 bases between. The germline gives CDR1 SGDLS, CDR2 YYNGEE. In nucleotides, the CDR3 is TGTGCCAGCAGCGTAGTCCCGGGGCAGGGGGGCAATGAGCAGTTCTTC. Amino acids: CASSVVPGQGGNEQFF.

This chain joins TRBV12-2 and TRBJ1-1. TRBV12-2 constitutes a pseudogene. The CDR3 totals 17 residues. DNA for the CDR3: TGTGCAAGTCGACCGCGGGTCGCACAGCGGCAAAACACTGAAGCTTTCTTT. Protein: CASRPRVAQRQNTEAFF.

The chain employs TRBV28 and TRBJ2-3, with TRBD1 identical over 9 bases. The CDR3 extends over 15 amino acids. The germline gives CDR1 MDHEN, CDR2 SYDVKM. The J segment lost 4 bases and the V segment lost 5 bases, leaving 7 bases of the junction unmatched. CDR3 region: CASSPTGGGADTQYF. For the CDR3, the DNA is TGTGCCAGCAGTCCGACAGGGGGAGGGGCAGATACGCAGTATTTT.

The chain recombines TRBV6-5 with TRBJ2-5; 9 nucleotides agree with TRBD1. Matching the DNA end better, TRBJ2-7 makes the J call doubtful. From germline, CDR1 is MNHEY and CDR2 SVGAGI. This CDR3 region has 14 residues. Written as DNA, the CDR3 is TGTGCCAGTCGCCAACAGGGGGCTTCCCACGAGCAGTACTTC. The encoded protein is CASRQQGASHEQYF.

This clone was picked up a small number of times. The CDR3, as DNA: TGCGCCAGCAGCTTGCCGTCAGGGCGGGGAGAGACCCAGTACTTC. Translating it yields CASSLPSGRGETQYF. This sequence joins TRBV5-1 and TRBJ2-5, with D possibly being TRBD2 (6 bases). Trimming removed 1 base from V and 4 bases from J, with 14 bases in between. The germline V gene encodes CDR1 SGHRS and CDR2 YFSETQ. CDR3 length: 15 residues.

The V gene is TRBV28, the J gene TRBJ2-3; 10 nucleotides agree with TRBD2. The CDR3 totals 15 residues. Germline CDR1 MDHEN, CDR2 SYDVKM. The junction had 11 bases not matched to a gene; V was cut back by 6 bases and J by 8 bases. CDR3 sequence: CASSHTSGTASTQYF. CDR3 DNA sequence: TGTGCCAGCAGCCATACTAGCGGGACCGCTAGTACGCAGTATTTT.

The chain joins TRBV5-1 to TRBJ1-1; D perhaps matches TRBD1 (5 bases). The CDR3 extends over 15 amino acids. The germline V gene has CDR1 SGHRS and CDR2 YFSETQ. V lost 4 bases and J 1 base, leaving 14 bases between the germline ends. This chain's CDR3 is CASSAVPGGNTEAFF. The CDR3 DNA follows: TGCGCCAGCAGCGCCGTACCGGGGGGGAACACTGAAGCTTTCTTT.

The genes are TRBV2 and TRBJ1-1, with a possible D match to TRBD1 (5 bases). The V gene lost 6 bases and the J gene lost 10 bases, with 18 bases spanning the gap. The V gene's germline CDR1 is SNHLY and CDR2 FYNNEI. The length of the CDR3 is 13 residues. The CDR3 reads CASRAGDSPGAFF. The CDR3 DNA follows: TGTGCCAGCAGGGCCGGGGACTCTCCAGGAGCTTTCTTT.

The V gene is TRBV4-1, the J gene TRBJ2-7; D is undetermined. Trimming cost V 3 bases and J 3 bases, with 9 bases left between them. This CDR3 is 13 amino acids long. The germline V gene encodes CDR1 MGHRA and CDR2 YSYEKL. The CDR3: CASSQPHNYEQYF. Written as DNA, the CDR3 is TGCGCCAGCAGCCAGCCTCACAACTACGAGCAGTACTTC.

This chain uses TRBV15 with TRBJ2-5, with 7 bases that match TRBD1. The CDR3 consists of 17 residues. Germline CDR1 LNHNV, CDR2 YYDKDF (reference sequence). V shed 0 bases, J shed 3 bases, and the junction held 10 bases outside the gene matches. The CDR3 spells CATSRERGQRAEETQYF. The CDR3 DNA reads TGTGCCACCAGCAGAGAACGGGGACAGAGGGCGGAAGAGACCCAGTACTTC.

The rearrangement links TRBV5-1 to TRBJ2-3; TRBD2 aligns across 10 bases. Losses at the gene ends were 7 bases for V and 4 bases for J; bases not matched to a gene: 6. Per the germline V gene, CDR1 is SGHRS and CDR2 is YFSETQ. The CDR3 length is 14 residues. CDR3 sequence reads: CASQSSGGADTQYF. The CDR3 nucleotides read TGCGCCAGCCAGTCTAGCGGGGGCGCAGATACGCAGTATTTT.

V usage is TRBV7-9 and J usage is TRBJ2-1; TRBD1 matches at 10 bases. Germline assignment: CDR1 SEHNR and CDR2 FQNEAQ (reference sequence). The CDR3 loop spans 15 amino acids. Trimming cost V 5 bases and J 4 bases; bases outside gene matches: 5. In DNA form, the CDR3 reads TGTGCCAGCAGCCCCGGACAGGGGGTTTACAATGAGCAGTTCTTC. This codes for CASSPGQGVYNEQFF. The full variable domain, in which reference TRBV7-9 and TRBJ2-1 provide the parts outside the CDR3, is DTGVSQNPRHKITKRGQNVTFRCDPISEHNRLYWYRQTLGQGPEFLTYFQNEAQLEKSRLLSDRFSAERPKGSFSTLEIQRTEQGDSAMYLCASSPGQGVYNEQFFGPGTRLTVL.

This rearrangement joins TRBV28 to TRBJ1-1, with TRBD1 matching over 11 bases. Trimming took 5 bases from V and 0 from J; bases not matched to a gene: 23. Germline assignment: CDR1 MDHEN and CDR2 SYDVKM. This CDR3 is 22 amino acids long. The CDR3 reads CASSMWPGGQGEDPQLNTEAFF. The CDR3 DNA reads as TGTGCCAGCAGTATGTGGCCGGGGGGACAGGGGGAGGACCCTCAATTGAACACTGAAGCTTTCTTT.